Following are 18 T cell receptor beta chains from one sample sequenced in a study of blood T cell repertoires in COVID-19. The method was immunoSEQ multiplex PCR; TCRdb's version includes in-frame clones alone and lacks a portion of them. The sample consists of about 440,000 clones, 90% of them appearing once. Sequenced sample: PBMCs or T cells enriched from blood (not recorded which). The receptors were sampled from a young man who had recovered from COVID-19.

The chain has TRBV3-1 (or the pseudogene TRBV3-2) and TRBJ1-3; no definite D call. The CDR3 is 15 amino acids. V lost 2 bases and J lost 2, with 10 bases in between. Germline lookup yields CDR1 LGHDT and CDR2 YNNKEL (reference sequence). CDR3 in amino acids: CASSQWGGTGNTIYF. CDR3 nucleotides: TGTGCCAGCAGCCAATGGGGAGGGACTGGAAACACCATATATTTT.

The chain carries TRBV18 and TRBJ2-3; 8 bases line up with TRBD2. Germline V gene sequence: CDR1 KGHSH, CDR2 LQKENI. The CDR3 extends over 14 amino acids. J gave up 6 bases and V 3 bases, and 5 bases lay outside the gene matches. CDR3 sequence: CASSPLLADDTQYF. The CDR3 nucleotides are TGTGCCAGCTCACCCCTACTAGCGGACGATACGCAGTATTTT.

The V gene is TRBV7-9, the J gene TRBJ1-2, with D unresolved. CDR3 size: 13 residues. V gave up 5 bases and J gave up 4 bases, with 11 bases separating them. Germline V gene lookup returns CDR1 SEHNR and CDR2 FQNEAQ (reference sequence). The chain's CDR3 is CASSLTVLYGYTF. CDR3 in DNA: TGTGCCAGCAGCCTTACGGTGCTCTATGGCTACACCTTC.

The chain has TRBV9 and TRBJ2-6; 10 nucleotides agree with TRBD1. Looked up from germline, CDR1 is SGDLS and CDR2 is YYNGEE. The CDR3 runs 17 residues. V dropped 3 bases and J dropped 0; count of bases not matched to a gene: 3. In DNA form, the CDR3 reads TGTGCCAGCAGCGGGACAGGGGGAGTCTCTGGGGCCAACGTCCTGACTTTC. This gives the protein CASSGTGGVSGANVLTF.

The chain is built from TRBV27 and TRBJ1-5; D perhaps matches TRBD1 (5 bases). Trimming cost V 2 bases and J 6 bases, with 14 bases left between them. This CDR3 spans 15 amino acids. In germline, CDR1 is MNHEY, CDR2 SMNVEV (reference sequence). DNA for the CDR3: TGTGCCAGCAGTTTAGAGGGCGGGAGGGGTCAGCCCCAGCATTTT. Translation: CASSLEGGRGQPQHF.

The rearrangement uses TRBV2 and TRBJ2-1, with 9 positions matching TRBD1. Germline values: CDR1 SNHLY, CDR2 FYNNEI. The CDR3 has 13 residues. V lost 9 bases and J lost 8; bases outside the gene matches: 8. DNA for the CDR3: TGTGCCAGTGGGGGGGGACAGGGCTATGAGCAGTTCTTC. This sequence encodes CASGGGQGYEQFF.

This chain connects TRBV7-3 to TRBJ1-1, with TRBD1 as a possible D gene (6 bases). Germline V gene data show CDR1 as SGHTA and CDR2 as FQGTGA. The CDR3 spans 14 residues. Trimming pared 7 bases from V and 1 base from J, leaving 13 bases between. CDR3 in amino acids: CASISGQQNTEAFF. The CDR3 nucleotides read TGTGCCAGCATCTCGGGACAACAGAACACTGAAGCTTTCTTT.

The chain combines TRBV12-5 with TRBJ1-2, with 9 positions matching TRBD1. Per the germline V gene, CDR1 is LGHNT and CDR2 is FRNRAP. This CDR3 is built from 18 residues. The V segment lost 0 bases and the J segment 8 bases; nucleotides outside the gene matches: 16. The CDR3 nucleotides are TGTGCTAGTGGTTTGGTACTCATATCGGGACAGGGCTCTCCCGGCTACACCTTC. It codes for CASGLVLISGQGSPGYTF.

For the CDR3, the DNA is TGTGCCAGCAGTTTCTCAGAAAATTCACCCCTCCACTTT. Its protein product is CASSFSENSPLHF. This chain joins TRBV12-3 or TRBV12-4 and TRBJ1-6; D uncertain. The V end was cut by 3 bases, the J end by 7 bases, with 7 bases between. The CDR3 spans 13 residues.

The CDR3 here is CASSQYPTGTSAGEQYF. For the CDR3, the DNA is TGTGCCAGCAGCCAATATCCCACCGGGACTAGCGCTGGGGAGCAGTACTTC. The rearrangement links TRBV3-1 (or the pseudogene TRBV3-2) to TRBJ2-7, with 10 bases that match TRBD2. Germline trimming cut 2 bases from V and 7 bases from J; bases unmatched to any gene: 14. CDR1 LGHDT and CDR2 YNNKEL come from the germline V gene (reference sequence). CDR3 size: 17 residues.

The chain is built from TRBV6-5 and TRBJ1-1; D possibly corresponds to TRBD1 (5 bases). The CDR3 has 11 amino acids. Trimming stripped 8 bases from V and 4 bases from J, with 8 bases between. The germline gives CDR1 MNHEY, CDR2 SVGAGI. DNA of the CDR3: TGTGCCAGCGGGGGAGGCACTGAAGCTTTCTTT. As protein: CASGGGTEAFF.

This clone has only a few counts. This chain connects TRBV6-5 to TRBJ1-2; tentative D call: TRBD1 (5 bases). The CDR3 is made up of 14 amino acids. V was cut by 7 bases and J by 4 bases, with 16 bases left in between. The germline CDR1 and CDR2 sequences are MNHEY and SVGAGI. The CDR3 DNA reads as TGTGCCAGCACCGCGGGGCAAGCGGCCTATGGCTACACCTTC. Protein product: CASTAGQAAYGYTF.

The genes are TRBV4-1 and TRBJ2-7, with D possibly being TRBD1 (6 bases). CDR3 size: 15 residues. V was clipped by 4 bases and J by 3 bases, with 16 bases between them. Germline-derived CDR1 and CDR2 are MGHRA and YSYEKL. The CDR3 reads CASSPRTALLYEQYF. DNA for the CDR3: TGCGCCAGCAGCCCTCGGACAGCCCTTCTCTACGAGCAGTACTTC.

The chain has TRBV6-5 and TRBJ1-6, with 11 bases that match TRBD1. The CDR3 is 15 amino acids. Trimming at V came to 1 base and at J to 9 bases, leaving 2 bases not matched to a gene. Germline loops: CDR1 MNHEY, CDR2 SVGAGI. The CDR3 DNA follows: TGTGCCAGCAGTTACTTGGACAGGGGGCGTTCACCCCTCCACTTT. Its protein is CASSYLDRGRSPLHF.

This rearrangement joins TRBV2 to TRBJ2-2; D might be TRBD2 (6 bases). Looked up from germline, CDR1 is SNHLY and CDR2 is FYNNEI. Trimming removed 4 bases at V and 5 bases at J, with 17 bases between. There are 16 residues in the CDR3. The CDR3 loop reads CASSGGLPSGTGELFF. The CDR3 coding sequence is TGTGCCAGCAGTGGGGGACTTCCGAGCGGGACCGGGGAGCTGTTTTTT.

The chain is built from TRBV24-1 and TRBJ1-4, with TRBD1 identical over 7 bases. The CDR3 runs 13 residues. The V gene end was trimmed by 7 bases and the J gene end by 3 bases; junction bases not matched to a gene: 1. Germline V gene sequence: CDR1 KGHDR, CDR2 SFDVKD. The DNA for the CDR3 is TGTGCCACCAGCGACAGGGCTAATGAAAAACTGTTTTTT. Protein sequence: CATSDRANEKLFF.

The CDR3 loop reads CAWIGASTGQYTDTQYF. Here the CDR3 DNA reads TGTGCCTGGATCGGGGCTTCCACGGGACAGTACACAGATACGCAGTATTTT. J is TRBJ2-3 and V is TRBV30, with TRBD1 matching over 7 bases. CDR3 length equals 17 residues. V shed 4 bases and J 2 bases; nucleotides not matched to a gene: 15. The germline V gene has CDR1 GTSNPN and CDR2 SVGIG (reference sequence). The entire variable domain, with the rest obtained from reference TRBV30 and TRBJ2-3, is as follows: SQTIHQWPATLVQPVGSPLSLECTVEGTSNPNLYWYRQAAGRGLQLLFYSVGIGQISSEVPQNLSASRPQDRQFILSSKKLLLSDSGFYLCAWIGASTGQYTDTQYFGPGTRLTVL.

The chain links TRBV27 to TRBJ2-1; 8 nucleotides line up with TRBD1. This CDR3 is built from 14 residues. After removal of 5 bases from V and 3 bases from J, the junction contained 3 bases not matched to a gene. Germline CDR1 is MNHEY and CDR2 is SMNVEV (reference sequence). The CDR3 is CASSRTGIYNEQFF. The CDR3 nucleotides read TGTGCCAGCAGTCGGACAGGGATCTACAATGAGCAGTTCTTC.